The following is a T cell receptor beta chain sequence with its context. Its antigen is currently unknown. Produced via immunoSEQ multiplex PCR; TCRdb's table is partial and in-frame only. In the table there are about 50,000 clones, 80% to 95% of which are singletons. The sample originates from a study of graft-versus-host responses after intestinal transplantation. Study-level background: All of the recipients had induction that used anti-thymocyte globulin, then tacrolimus and steroids for roughly three years. Notes on the study in general: Maximum circulating GvH clone levels tracked with early post-transplant HvG decreases. Recipient marrow harbored GvH clones, some of which surfaced first in ileum or blood.

This sequence was found in a human donor who was the organ donor for an intestinal transplant. The material was unstimulated CD4+ T cells sorted from spleen or lymph node cells, obtained before transplant.

CDR3 DNA sequence: TGTGCCAGCAGCTTATCCCTAGCGGGGTACCGTGGAGAGACCCAGTACTTC. Translating it yields CASSLSLAGYRGETQYF. This chain uses TRBV7-2 with TRBJ2-5; TRBD2 matches at 9 bases. CDR1 SGHTA and CDR2 FQGNSA come from the germline V gene. V trimming: 2 bases; J trimming: 4 bases; junction bases outside the gene matches: 11. The CDR3 extends over 17 amino acids.